These T cell receptor beta chains were read from a single sample in a study of T cells after yellow fever vaccination. TCRdb reprocessed the 5' RACE reads with MiXCR, giving one entry per CDR3 protein. The repertoire holds about 160,000 distinct CDR3 sequences, over 7% seen once, with about 40% in the top ten. The specimen comprised CD8+ T cells sorted from PBMCs, sampled 45 days after the yellow fever booster vaccination. The origin of the receptors is a man aged 18 to 30 who received the YFV17D yellow fever vaccine. Each CDR3 is given with its conserved first and last residue. The D gene is left open where the match is weak. Clone size, where shown, is once, few, many, or a class for clones that have expanded.

size	V	D	J	CDR3	DNA
NA	TRBV27	NA	TRBJ2-5	CASSQTHGQETQYF	TGTGCCAGCAGCCAAACTCACGGCCAAGAGACCCAGTACTTC
many	TRBV12-3/TRBV12-4	NA	TRBJ2-3	CASSFSLGNTQYF	TGTGCCAGCAGTTTTTCTCTCGGGAATACGCAGTATTTT
few	TRBV27	NA	TRBJ1-2	CASSIGLGQIYGYTF	TGTGCCAGCAGTATTGGCCTCGGACAGATCTATGGCTACACCTTC
many	TRBV12-3/TRBV12-4	TRBD1	TRBJ1-4	CASTTGGGRGEKLFF	TGTGCCAGCACGACAGGGGGCGGTCGGGGTGAAAAACTGTTTTTT
few	TRBV12-5	TRBD2	TRBJ2-1	CASGSRVAGPYNEQFF	TGTGCTAGTGGCTCGAGGGTAGCGGGGCCGTACAATGAGCAGTTCTTC
few	TRBV7-9	TRBD1	TRBJ1-1	CASSPRVGQVGTEAFF	TGTGCCAGCAGCCCGCGTGTCGGACAGGTGGGAACTGAAGCTTTCTTT
NA	TRBV5-8	NA	TRBJ1-2	CASSSIFLGEQVYSNYGYTF	TGTGCCAGCAGCTCCATTTTTCTAGGAGAACAGGTTTACTCCAACTATGGCTACACCTTC
few	TRBV18	NA	TRBJ1-1	CASSPYSRDSMNTEAFF	TGTGCCAGCTCACCATATAGTCGGGACTCGATGAACACTGAAGCTTTCTTT
NA	TRBV19	NA	TRBJ2-1	CASSIPIGEQFF	TGTGCCAGTAGTATACCAATAGGGGAGCAGTTCTTC
many	TRBV7-9	NA	TRBJ2-1	CASSPDRQEQFF	TGTGCCAGCAGCCCTGACAGGCAGGAGCAGTTCTTC
NA	TRBV10-3	TRBD2	TRBJ2-3	CALRSGGDSTDTQYF	TGTGCTTTAAGGTCCGGGGGGGATAGCACAGATACGCAGTATTTT
NA	TRBV6-1	NA	TRBJ2-7	CASSDTPRVAYEQYF	TGTGCCAGCAGCGATACACCCCGGGTCGCCTACGAGCAGTACTTC
few	TRBV5-6	NA	TRBJ2-7	CASSETGSGFYEQYF	TGTGCCAGCAGCGAAACAGGGTCAGGCTTCTACGAGCAGTACTTC
NA	TRBV4-2	NA	TRBJ2-3	CASSQGEGLSTDTQYF	TGTGCCAGCAGCCAAGGCGAGGGGCTGTCGACAGATACGCAGTATTTT
few	TRBV4-1	TRBD1	TRBJ1-1	CASSHGQGGTEAFF	TGCGCCAGCAGCCACGGACAGGGAGGCACTGAAGCTTTCTTT
NA	TRBV6-5	NA	TRBJ2-1	CASSFTGGIHNEQFF	TGTGCCAGCAGTTTTACTGGGGGCATCCACAATGAGCAGTTCTTC
many	TRBV29-1	NA	TRBJ2-5	CSVVDQKETQYF	TGCAGCGTCGTCGACCAGAAAGAGACCCAGTACTTC
few	TRBV7-2	NA	TRBJ2-3	CASSLWPTDTQYF	TGTGCCAGCAGCCTTTGGCCTACAGATACGCAGTATTTT
few	TRBV7-9	NA	TRBJ1-5	CASSRAPAEPQHF	TGTGCCAGCAGCCGGGCCCCGGCAGAGCCCCAGCATTTT
NA	TRBV7-8	NA	TRBJ1-1	CASSLDGAGNTEAFF	TGTGCCAGCAGCTTAGACGGGGCTGGGAACACTGAAGCTTTCTTT
many	TRBV7-9	TRBD2	TRBJ2-3	CASSAGGHTDTQYF	TGTGCCAGCAGCGCGGGGGGGCATACAGATACGCAGTATTTT
few	TRBV6-2/TRBV6-3	NA	TRBJ2-7	CASTNSVAEQYF	TGTGCCAGCACCAACTCTGTTGCCGAGCAGTACTTC
NA	TRBV9	NA	TRBJ1-2	CASSVGDRGGYGYTF	TGTGCCAGCAGCGTAGGGGATAGGGGGGGCTATGGCTACACCTTC
NA	TRBV4-3	NA	TRBJ2-1	CASSQSPGAGFDEQFF	TGCGCCAGCAGCCAATCGCCGGGCGCGGGCTTTGATGAGCAGTTCTTC
NA	TRBV6-5	NA	TRBJ1-6	CASSNGGANSPLHF	TGTGCCAGCAGTAATGGCGGGGCCAATTCACCCCTCCACTTT
many	TRBV11-2	NA	TRBJ2-4	CASSPAGNIQYF	TGTGCCAGCAGCCCCGCCGGCAACATTCAGTACTTC
many	TRBV29-1	TRBD1	TRBJ1-2	CSADRDYGYTF	TGCAGCGCAGACAGGGACTATGGCTACACCTTC
NA	TRBV7-8	NA	TRBJ1-1	CASSPRRERTEAFF	TGTGCCAGCAGCCCCCGGAGGGAGCGCACTGAAGCTTTCTTT
few	TRBV10-1	NA	TRBJ2-5	CASSEGGGVQETQYF	TGCGCCAGCAGTGAAGGCGGGGGCGTCCAAGAGACCCAGTACTTC
few	TRBV5-4	NA	TRBJ2-1	CASSPGSSDEQFF	TGTGCCAGCAGCCCGGGGAGCAGCGATGAGCAGTTCTTC
NA	TRBV27	NA	TRBJ2-3	CASSLGTSRDTQYF	TGTGCCAGCAGTTTAGGGACTTCGAGAGATACGCAGTATTTT
many	TRBV7-3	NA	TRBJ2-6	CASSTQQGPGANVLTF	TGTGCCAGCAGCACCCAACAGGGCCCTGGGGCCAACGTCCTGACTTTC
few	TRBV6-1	NA	TRBJ2-1	CASSLTPSSYNEQFF	TGTGCCAGCAGCCTAACACCGAGCTCCTACAATGAGCAGTTCTTC